What follows are 3 T cell receptor beta chains derived from one specimen sequenced in a study of blood T cell repertoires in COVID-19. Some clones are missing from TCRdb's copy, which holds only in-frame ones; the method was immunoSEQ multiplex PCR. The sample lists about 300,000 clones, about 88% occurring once. Sequencing input: peripheral blood. Receptors originate from a human donor with COVID-19, enrolled during active disease. The donor label of this sample is uncertain.

This clone came up once. The rearrangement links TRBV14 to TRBJ1-3; D remains unclear. This CDR3 comprises 14 residues. Per germline, CDR1 SGHDN and CDR2 FVKESK. Trimming cost V 4 bases and J 0 bases, with 7 bases left between them. Here the CDR3 reads CASSPVDSGNTIYF. CDR3 nucleotides: TGTGCCAGCAGCCCGGTAGACTCTGGAAACACCATATATTTT.

The chain carries TRBV7-3 and TRBJ2-5; TRBD2 aligns across 11 bases. V was pared by 5 bases and J by 1 base, with 6 bases of the junction left unmatched. The CDR3 spans 16 residues. CDR1 and CDR2 (germline): SGHTA, FQGTGA. For the CDR3, the DNA is TGTGCCAGCAGCCAGGGGCTAGCGGGAGGCCAAGAGACCCAGTACTTC. This codes for CASSQGLAGGQETQYF.

As for this clone: In the same sample, other DNA sequences code for this CDR3. The V gene is TRBV5-1, the J gene TRBJ2-3; possible D gene TRBD1, 6 bases. The germline V gene encodes CDR1 SGHRS and CDR2 YFSETQ. V was clipped by 4 bases and J by 0 bases, with 9 bases between them. The CDR3 has 14 residues. Here the CDR3 reads CASSLGQSTDTQYF. The CDR3 DNA sequence: TGCGCCAGCAGCCTGGGACAAAGCACAGATACGCAGTATTTT.